This TCR beta chain was observed in a study of cytomegalovirus exposure and HLA in healthy donors. In the study overall: An analysis done earlier identified about 120 million unique TCR beta sequences from 200 million or so T cells. Notes on the study in general: An analysis done earlier found most TCR beta V segments productive about 87% or about 30% of the time.

The PCR made use of 60 Vbeta and 13 Jbeta primers. Data came from immunoSEQ multiplex PCR; TCRdb stores just in-frame clones and leaves some out. Here the sample table reports 200,000 to 250,000 clones. Details on this clone: Antigen unknown.

Trimming cost V 4 bases and J 4 bases, with 8 bases left between them. The CDR3 runs to 12 residues. From germline, CDR1 is SNHLY and CDR2 FYNNEI. The J gene is TRBJ2-7, the V gene TRBV2, with D maybe TRBD2 (5 bases). The receptor's source is a girl aged 2-10 years in good health and CMV-seropositive. The sequencing sample was made of PBMCs. Written as DNA, the CDR3 is TGTGCCAGCAGTGTTCGGGATTACGAGCAGTACTTC. This codes for CASSVRDYEQYF.